Here is one T cell receptor (beta chain) with its context. This entry comes from a study of CD8+ T cells in alopecia areata. Background on the study: Treated patients were given oral tofacitinib, which was dosed at 5 to 10 mg twice daily.

This CDR3 has 14 residues. The germline CDR1 and CDR2 sequences are ENHRY and SYGVKD. The ends lost 7 bases at V and 3 bases at J; junction bases unmatched: 5. Treatment: oral pan-JAK inhibitor, 5-10 mg twice daily. Peripheral blood and lesional scalp punch biopsies came from alopecia areata patients. As the sequencing template, cDNA was produced by extracting RNA and reverse transcribing it. The data were produced by immunoSEQ multiplex PCR, yet TCRdb's version contains in-frame clones alone and is incomplete. The sample includes 190,000 or so clones, around 58% seen only once; the top ten take approximately 12%.

The clonotype was recovered from a human donor with alopecia areata. Material: CD8+ T cells sorted from blood, obtained at week 24, from a patient treated with tofacitinib. The chain recombines TRBV10-3 with TRBJ2-3, with 9 nucleotides matching TRBD1. CDR3 residues: CAIKDRGSTDTQYF. The CDR3 DNA sequence: TGTGCCATCAAGGACAGGGGAAGTACAGATACGCAGTATTTT.